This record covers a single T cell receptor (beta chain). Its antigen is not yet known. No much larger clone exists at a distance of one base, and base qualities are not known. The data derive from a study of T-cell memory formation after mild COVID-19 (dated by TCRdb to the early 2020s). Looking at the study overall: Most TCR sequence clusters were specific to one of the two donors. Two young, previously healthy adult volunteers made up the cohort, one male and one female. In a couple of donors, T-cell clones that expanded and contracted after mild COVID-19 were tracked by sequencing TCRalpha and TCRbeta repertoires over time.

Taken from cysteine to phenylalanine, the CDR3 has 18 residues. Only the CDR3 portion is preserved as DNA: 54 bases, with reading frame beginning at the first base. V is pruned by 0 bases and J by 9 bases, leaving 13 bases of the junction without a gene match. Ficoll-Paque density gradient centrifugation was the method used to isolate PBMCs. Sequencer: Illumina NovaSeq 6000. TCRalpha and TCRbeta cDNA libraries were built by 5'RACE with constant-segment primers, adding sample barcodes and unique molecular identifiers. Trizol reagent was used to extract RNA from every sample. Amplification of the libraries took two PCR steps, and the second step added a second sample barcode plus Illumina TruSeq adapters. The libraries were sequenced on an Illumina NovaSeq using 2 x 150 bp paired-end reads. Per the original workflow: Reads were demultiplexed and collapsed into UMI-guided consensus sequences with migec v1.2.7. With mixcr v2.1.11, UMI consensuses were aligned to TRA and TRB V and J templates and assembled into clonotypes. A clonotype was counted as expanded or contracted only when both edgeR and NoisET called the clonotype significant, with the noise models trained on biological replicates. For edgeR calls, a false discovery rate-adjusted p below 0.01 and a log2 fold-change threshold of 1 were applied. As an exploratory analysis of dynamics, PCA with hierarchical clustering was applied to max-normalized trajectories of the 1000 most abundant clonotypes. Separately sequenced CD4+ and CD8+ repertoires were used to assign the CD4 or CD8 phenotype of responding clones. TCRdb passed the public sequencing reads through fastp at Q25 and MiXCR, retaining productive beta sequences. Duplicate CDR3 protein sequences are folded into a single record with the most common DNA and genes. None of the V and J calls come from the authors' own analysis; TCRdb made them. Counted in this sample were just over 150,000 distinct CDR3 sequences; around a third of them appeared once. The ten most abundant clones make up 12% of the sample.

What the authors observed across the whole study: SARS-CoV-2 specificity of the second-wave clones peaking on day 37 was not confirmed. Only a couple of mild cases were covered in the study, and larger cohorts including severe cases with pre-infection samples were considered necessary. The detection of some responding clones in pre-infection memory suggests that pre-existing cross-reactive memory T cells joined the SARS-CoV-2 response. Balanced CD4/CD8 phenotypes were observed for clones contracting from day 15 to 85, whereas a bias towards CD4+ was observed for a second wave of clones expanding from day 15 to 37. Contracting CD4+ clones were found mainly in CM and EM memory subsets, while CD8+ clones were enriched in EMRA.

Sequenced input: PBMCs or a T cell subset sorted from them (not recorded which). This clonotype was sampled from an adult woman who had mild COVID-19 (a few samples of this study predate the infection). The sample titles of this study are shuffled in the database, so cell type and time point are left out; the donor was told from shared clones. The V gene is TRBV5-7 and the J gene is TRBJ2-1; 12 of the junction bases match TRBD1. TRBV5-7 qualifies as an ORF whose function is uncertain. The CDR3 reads CASSLDSMGDRGLGEQFF. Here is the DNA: TGTGCCAGCAGCTTGGATTCCATGGGGGACAGGGGGCTAGGTGAGCAGTTCTTC.